Sequencing of this TCR beta chain was carried out in a study of response to subunit inactivated influenza vaccine. General study points: Authors proposed each seasonal influenza vaccination draws in few new T cells.

TCRdb ran MiXCR on the RT-PCR reads and lists one entry per CDR3 protein. The repertoire holds 860,000 or so distinct CDR3 sequences, with 21% as singletons. Trimming left V 1 base short and J 10 bases short, with 13 bases between. This CDR3 is 13 amino acids long. The germline CDR1 and CDR2 sequences are SGHTA and FQGNSA. Concerning this clonotype: What it recognizes is unknown.

Sequencing used PBMCs from blood, obtained around 5 days after vaccination. This receptor was obtained from a man aged 45-65 years who received an inactivated influenza vaccine. The chain employs TRBV7-2 and TRBJ1-1, with D perhaps TRBD1 (6 bases). CDR3 residues: CASSLVGRGVAFF. CDR3 DNA: TGTGCCAGCAGCTTAGTAGGGAGGGGGGTAGCTTTCTTT.